The following is a TCR beta chain sequence with its context. Antigen: not known. This specimen belongs to a study of T cells in Graves' hyperthyroidism and ophthalmopathy. Whole-study results and caveats: Most expanded thyroid clonotypes above 0.001 recurred in blood.

TCR beta CDR3 region amplification was performed from RNA transcripts. During a first-round RT-PCR of the TCR CDR3, the HTBI primer set was used. TCRdb called the multiplex PCR reads again in MiXCR, with one record for every CDR3 protein. The sample consists of over 400,000 distinct CDR3 sequences, approximately 23% of them appearing once. V lost 6 bases, J lost 4 bases, and 17 bases stayed unmatched. This CDR3 comprises 17 residues. CDR1 is MNHNS, CDR2 SASEGT, per germline. Uncontrolled infection, other autoimmune disease, pregnancy or lactation led to exclusion. Diagnostic decisions used clinical symptoms, serum thyroxine and TRAb, thyroid ultrasound and orbital computed tomography.

The origin of this receptor is an older woman with Graves' ophthalmopathy. The sequenced material came from blood. The rearrangement uses TRBV6-1 and TRBJ1-2, with 7 bases matching TRBD1. The CDR3 reads CASRKKLGGGGAYGYTF. CDR3 DNA: TGTGCCAGCAGAAAAAAACTAGGTGGAGGGGGCGCCTATGGCTACACCTTC.